This TCR beta chain was retrieved from a study of blood T cell repertoires in COVID-19. In the study overall: Acute and convalescent COVID-19 samples came from the United States, Italy and Spain. T cells, B-cell-depleted T cells, or PBMCs supplied cDNA or gDNA.

As handled by the study authors: Researchers report that nucleated cell counts were estimated from reference gene primer amplification. The table came from immunoSEQ multiplex PCR; TCRdb's copy has only in-frame clones and leaves some out. The DNA gave D and trimming, while V, J and clone size come from that table. The sample consists of around 340,000 clones, 80% to 90% of them appearing once. The CDR3 contains 17 residues. Germline values: CDR1 LGHNA, CDR2 YNFKEQ. Losses at the gene ends were 1 base for V and 6 bases for J; bases not matched to a gene: 11. The count of this clone is one. The sample comprised peripheral blood. V and J are TRBV4-2 and TRBJ2-3, with 9 bases identical to TRBD2. The origin of this receptor is a young man with active or convalescent COVID-19. CDR3 residues: CASSQAMASGVDDTQYF. DNA for the CDR3: TGTGCCAGCAGCCAAGCGATGGCTAGCGGGGTAGATGATACGCAGTATTTT.